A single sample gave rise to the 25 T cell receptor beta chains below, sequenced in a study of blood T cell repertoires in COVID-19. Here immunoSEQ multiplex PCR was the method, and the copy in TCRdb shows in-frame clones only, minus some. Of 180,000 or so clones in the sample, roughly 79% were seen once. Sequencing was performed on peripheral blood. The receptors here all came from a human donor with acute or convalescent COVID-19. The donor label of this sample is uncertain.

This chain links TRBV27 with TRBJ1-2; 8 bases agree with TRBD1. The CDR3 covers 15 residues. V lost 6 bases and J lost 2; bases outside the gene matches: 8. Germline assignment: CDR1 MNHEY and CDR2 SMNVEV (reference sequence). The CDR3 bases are TGTGCCAGCAGCCCCGGACAGGGAGGAAACTATGGCTACACCTTC. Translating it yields CASSPGQGGNYGYTF.

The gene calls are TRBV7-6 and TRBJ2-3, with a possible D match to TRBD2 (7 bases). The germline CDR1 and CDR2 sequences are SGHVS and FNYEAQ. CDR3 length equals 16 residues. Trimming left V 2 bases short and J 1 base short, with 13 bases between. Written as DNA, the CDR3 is TGTGCCAGCAGCTTATTAGGGGGAGGGGGCACAGATACGCAGTATTTT. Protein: CASSLLGGGGTDTQYF.

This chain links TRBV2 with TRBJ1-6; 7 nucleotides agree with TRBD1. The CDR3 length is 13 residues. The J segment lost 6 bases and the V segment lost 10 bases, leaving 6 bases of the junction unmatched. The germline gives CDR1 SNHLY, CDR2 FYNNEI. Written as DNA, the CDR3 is TGTGCCACCGTGGGACAGATTAATTCACCCCTCCACTTT. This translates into CATVGQINSPLHF. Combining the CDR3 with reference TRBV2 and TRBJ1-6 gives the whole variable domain EPEVTQTPSHQVTQMGQEVILRCVPISNHLYFYWYRQILGQKVEFLVSFYNNEISEKSEIFDDQFSVERPDGSNFTLKIRSTKLEDSAMYFCATVGQINSPLHFGNGTRLTVT.

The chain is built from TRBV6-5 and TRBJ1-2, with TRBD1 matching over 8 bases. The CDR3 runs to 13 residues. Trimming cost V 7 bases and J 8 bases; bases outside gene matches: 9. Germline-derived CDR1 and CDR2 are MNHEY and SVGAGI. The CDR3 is CASKTTGGSGYTF. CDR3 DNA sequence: TGTGCCAGCAAGACAACAGGGGGAAGCGGCTACACCTTC.

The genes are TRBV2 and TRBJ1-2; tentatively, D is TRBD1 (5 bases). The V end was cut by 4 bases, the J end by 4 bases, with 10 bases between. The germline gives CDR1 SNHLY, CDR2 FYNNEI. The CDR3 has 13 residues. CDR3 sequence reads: CASSGQGTYGYTF. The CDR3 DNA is TGTGCCAGCAGTGGGCAGGGTACCTATGGCTACACCTTC.

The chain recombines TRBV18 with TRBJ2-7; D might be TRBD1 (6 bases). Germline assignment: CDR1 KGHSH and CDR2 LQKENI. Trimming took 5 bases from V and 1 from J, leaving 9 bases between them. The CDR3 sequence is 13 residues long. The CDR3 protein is CASSRDISYEQYF. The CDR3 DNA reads TGTGCCAGCTCAAGGGACATATCCTACGAGCAGTACTTC. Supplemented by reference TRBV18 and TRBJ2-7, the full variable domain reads NAGVMQNPRHLVRRRGQEARLRCSPMKGHSHVYWYRQLPEEGLKFMVYLQKENIIDESGMPKERFSAEFPKEGPSILRIQQVVRGDSAAYFCASSRDISYEQYFGPGTRLTVT.

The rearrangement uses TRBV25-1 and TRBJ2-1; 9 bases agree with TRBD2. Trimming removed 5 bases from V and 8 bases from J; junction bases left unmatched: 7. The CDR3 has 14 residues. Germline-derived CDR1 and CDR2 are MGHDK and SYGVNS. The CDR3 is CASSLAGSTDEQFF. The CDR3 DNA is TGTGCCAGCAGTCTAGCGGGATCGACGGATGAGCAGTTCTTC.

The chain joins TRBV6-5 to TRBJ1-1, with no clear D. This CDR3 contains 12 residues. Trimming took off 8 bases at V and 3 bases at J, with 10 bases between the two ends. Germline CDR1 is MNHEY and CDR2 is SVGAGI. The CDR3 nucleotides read TGTGCCAGCTCGCAGGCTGACACTGAAGCTTTCTTT. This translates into CASSQADTEAFF.

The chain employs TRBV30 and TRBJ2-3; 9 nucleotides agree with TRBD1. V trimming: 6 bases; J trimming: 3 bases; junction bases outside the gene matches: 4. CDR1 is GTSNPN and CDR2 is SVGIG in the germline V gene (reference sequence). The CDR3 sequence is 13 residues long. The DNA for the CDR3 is TGTGCCTGCCGGGACAGGGTTACAGATACGCAGTATTTT. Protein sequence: CACRDRVTDTQYF.

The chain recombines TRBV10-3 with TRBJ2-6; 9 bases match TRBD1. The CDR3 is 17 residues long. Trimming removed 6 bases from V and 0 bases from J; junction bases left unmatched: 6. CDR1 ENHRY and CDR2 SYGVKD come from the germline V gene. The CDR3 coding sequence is TGTGCCATCAGCTTTGGACAGGGGAGCTCTGGGGCCAACGTCCTGACTTTC. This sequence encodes CAISFGQGSSGANVLTF.

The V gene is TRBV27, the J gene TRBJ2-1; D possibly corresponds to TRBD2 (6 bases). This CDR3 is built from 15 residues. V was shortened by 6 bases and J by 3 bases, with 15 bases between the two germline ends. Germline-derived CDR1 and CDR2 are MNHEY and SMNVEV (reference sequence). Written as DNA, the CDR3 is TGTGCCAGCAGAAATCCGGGACTCTTCTACAATGAGCAGTTCTTC. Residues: CASRNPGLFYNEQFF.

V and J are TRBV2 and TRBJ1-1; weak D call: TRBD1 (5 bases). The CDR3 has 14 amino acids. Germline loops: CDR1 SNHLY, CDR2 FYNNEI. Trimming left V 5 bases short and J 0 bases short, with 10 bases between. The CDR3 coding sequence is TGTGCCAGCAGTCGACAGTCAATGAACACTGAAGCTTTCTTT. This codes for CASSRQSMNTEAFF.

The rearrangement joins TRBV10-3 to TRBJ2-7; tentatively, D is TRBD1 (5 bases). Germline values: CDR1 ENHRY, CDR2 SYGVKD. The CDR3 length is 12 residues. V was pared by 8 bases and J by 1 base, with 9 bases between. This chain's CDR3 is CAIQQDSYEQYF. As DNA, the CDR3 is TGTGCCATCCAACAGGATTCCTACGAGCAGTACTTC.

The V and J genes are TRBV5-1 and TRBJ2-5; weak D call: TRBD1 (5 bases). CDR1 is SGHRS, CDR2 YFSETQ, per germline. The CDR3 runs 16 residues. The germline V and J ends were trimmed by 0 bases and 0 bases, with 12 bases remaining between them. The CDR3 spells CASSLGQRVDQETQYF. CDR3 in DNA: TGCGCCAGCAGCTTGGGACAGCGAGTTGACCAAGAGACCCAGTACTTC.

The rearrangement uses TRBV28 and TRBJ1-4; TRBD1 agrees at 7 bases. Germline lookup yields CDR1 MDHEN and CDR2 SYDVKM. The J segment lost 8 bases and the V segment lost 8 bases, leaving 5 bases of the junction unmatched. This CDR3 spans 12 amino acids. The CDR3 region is CASRQGKEKLFF. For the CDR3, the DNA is TGTGCCAGCCGACAGGGCAAGGAAAAACTGTTTTTT.

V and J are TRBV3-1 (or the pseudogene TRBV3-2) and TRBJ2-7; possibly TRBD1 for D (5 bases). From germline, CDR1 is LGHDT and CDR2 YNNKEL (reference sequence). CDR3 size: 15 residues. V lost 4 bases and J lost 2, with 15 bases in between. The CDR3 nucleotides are TGTGCCAGCAGCCCCCAGGGTAGGCCCACCTACGAGCAGTACTTC. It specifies CASSPQGRPTYEQYF.

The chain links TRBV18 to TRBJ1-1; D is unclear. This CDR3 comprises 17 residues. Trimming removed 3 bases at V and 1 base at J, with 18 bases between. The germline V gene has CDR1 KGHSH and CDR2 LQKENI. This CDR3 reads CASSPLPPTGRNTEAFF. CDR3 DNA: TGTGCCAGCTCACCCCTCCCCCCGACGGGGAGGAACACTGAAGCTTTCTTT. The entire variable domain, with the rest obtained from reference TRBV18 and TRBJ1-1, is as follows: NAGVMQNPRHLVRRRGQEARLRCSPMKGHSHVYWYRQLPEEGLKFMVYLQKENIIDESGMPKERFSAEFPKEGPSILRIQQVVRGDSAAYFCASSPLPPTGRNTEAFFGQGTRLTVV.

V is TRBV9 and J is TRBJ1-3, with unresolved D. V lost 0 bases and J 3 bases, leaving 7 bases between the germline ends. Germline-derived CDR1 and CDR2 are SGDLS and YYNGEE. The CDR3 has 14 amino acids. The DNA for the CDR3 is TGTGCCAGCAGCGTAGGGGCCTTTGGAAACACCATATATTTT. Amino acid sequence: CASSVGAFGNTIYF.

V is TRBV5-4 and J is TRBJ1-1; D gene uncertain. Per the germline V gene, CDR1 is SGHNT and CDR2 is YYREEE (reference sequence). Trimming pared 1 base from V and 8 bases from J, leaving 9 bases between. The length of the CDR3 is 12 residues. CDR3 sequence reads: CASSLLAGEAFF. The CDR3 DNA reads TGTGCCAGCAGCTTGTTGGCAGGAGAAGCTTTCTTT.

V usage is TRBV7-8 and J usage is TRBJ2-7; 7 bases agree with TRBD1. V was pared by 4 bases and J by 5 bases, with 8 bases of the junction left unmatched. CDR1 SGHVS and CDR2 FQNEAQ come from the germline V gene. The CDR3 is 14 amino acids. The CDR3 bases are TGTGCCAGCAGCTCCCGGGGACAGACGCACGAGCAGTACTTC. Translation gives CASSSRGQTHEQYF.

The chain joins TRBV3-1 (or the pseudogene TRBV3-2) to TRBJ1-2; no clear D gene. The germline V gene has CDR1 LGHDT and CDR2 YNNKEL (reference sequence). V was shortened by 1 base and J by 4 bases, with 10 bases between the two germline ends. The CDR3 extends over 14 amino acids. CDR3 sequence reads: CASSQVPESYGYTF. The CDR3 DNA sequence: TGTGCCAGCAGCCAAGTACCCGAGAGCTATGGCTACACCTTC.

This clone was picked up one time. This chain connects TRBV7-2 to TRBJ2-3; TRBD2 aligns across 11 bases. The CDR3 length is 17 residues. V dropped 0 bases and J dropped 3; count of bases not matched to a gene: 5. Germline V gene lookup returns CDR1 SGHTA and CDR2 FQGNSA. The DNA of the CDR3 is TGTGCCAGCAGCTTAGCTATGACTAGCGGGAAAACAGATACGCAGTATTTT. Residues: CASSLAMTSGKTDTQYF.

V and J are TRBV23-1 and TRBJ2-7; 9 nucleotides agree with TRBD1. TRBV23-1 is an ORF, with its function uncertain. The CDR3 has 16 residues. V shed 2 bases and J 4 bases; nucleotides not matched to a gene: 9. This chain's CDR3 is CASSQARTGANYEQYF. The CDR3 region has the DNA TGCGCCAGCAGTCAAGCAAGGACAGGGGCAAATTACGAGCAGTACTTC.

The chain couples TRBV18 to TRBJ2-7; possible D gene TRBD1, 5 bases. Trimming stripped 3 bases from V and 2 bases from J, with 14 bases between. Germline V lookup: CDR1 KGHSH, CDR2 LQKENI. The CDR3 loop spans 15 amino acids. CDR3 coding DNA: TGTGCCAGCTCACCCTTCCAGGGAAAAACCTACGAGCAGTACTTC. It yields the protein CASSPFQGKTYEQYF.

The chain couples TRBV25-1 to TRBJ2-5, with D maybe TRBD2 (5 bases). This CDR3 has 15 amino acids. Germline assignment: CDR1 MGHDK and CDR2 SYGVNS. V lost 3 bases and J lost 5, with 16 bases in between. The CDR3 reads CASSDRLGVGETQYF. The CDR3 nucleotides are TGTGCCAGCAGTGATCGGCTCGGGGTTGGGGAGACCCAGTACTTC.